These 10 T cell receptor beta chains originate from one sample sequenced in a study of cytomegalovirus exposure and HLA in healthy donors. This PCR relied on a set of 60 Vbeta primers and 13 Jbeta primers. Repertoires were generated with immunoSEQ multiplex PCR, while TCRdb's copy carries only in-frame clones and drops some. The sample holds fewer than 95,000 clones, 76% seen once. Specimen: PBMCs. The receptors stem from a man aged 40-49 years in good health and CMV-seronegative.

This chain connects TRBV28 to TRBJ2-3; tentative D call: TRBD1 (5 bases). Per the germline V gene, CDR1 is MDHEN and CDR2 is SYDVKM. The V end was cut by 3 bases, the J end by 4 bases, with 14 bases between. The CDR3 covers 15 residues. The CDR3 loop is CASSFPDVGADTQYF. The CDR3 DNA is TGTGCCAGCAGTTTCCCAGACGTAGGGGCAGATACGCAGTATTTT.

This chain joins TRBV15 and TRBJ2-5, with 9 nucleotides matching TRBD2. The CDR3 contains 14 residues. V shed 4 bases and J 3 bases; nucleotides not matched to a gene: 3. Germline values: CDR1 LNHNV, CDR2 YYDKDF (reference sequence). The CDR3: CATSKRLAEETQYF. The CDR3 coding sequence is TGTGCCACCAGCAAGAGACTAGCGGAAGAGACCCAGTACTTC.

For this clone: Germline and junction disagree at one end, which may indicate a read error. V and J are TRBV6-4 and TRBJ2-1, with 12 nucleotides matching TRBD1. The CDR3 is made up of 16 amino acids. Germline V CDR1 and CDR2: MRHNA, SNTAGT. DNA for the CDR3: TGTGCCAGCAATGACTTGGGACAGGGGGCGCCGAATGAGCAGTTCTTC. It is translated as CASNDLGQGAPNEQFF.

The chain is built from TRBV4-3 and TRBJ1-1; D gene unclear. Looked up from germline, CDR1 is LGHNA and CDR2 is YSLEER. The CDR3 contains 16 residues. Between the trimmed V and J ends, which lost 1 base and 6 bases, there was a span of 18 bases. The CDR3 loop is CASSQANFPSDAEAFF. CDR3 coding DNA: TGCGCCAGCAGCCAAGCGAATTTTCCGAGTGATGCTGAAGCTTTCTTT.

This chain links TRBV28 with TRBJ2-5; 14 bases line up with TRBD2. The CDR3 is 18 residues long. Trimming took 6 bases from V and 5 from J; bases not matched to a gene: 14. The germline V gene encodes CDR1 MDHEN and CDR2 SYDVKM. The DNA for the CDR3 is TGTGCCAGCAGCAAGACTAGCGGGGGGGTGCACCCGCGTGAGACCCAGTACTTC. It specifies CASSKTSGGVHPRETQYF.

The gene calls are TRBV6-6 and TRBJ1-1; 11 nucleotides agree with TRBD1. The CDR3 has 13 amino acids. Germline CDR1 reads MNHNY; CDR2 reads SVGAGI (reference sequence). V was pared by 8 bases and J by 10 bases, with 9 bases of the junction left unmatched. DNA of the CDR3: TGTGCCAGCCTGGACAGGGGGCAAGGGGGAGCTTTCTTT. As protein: CASLDRGQGGAFF.

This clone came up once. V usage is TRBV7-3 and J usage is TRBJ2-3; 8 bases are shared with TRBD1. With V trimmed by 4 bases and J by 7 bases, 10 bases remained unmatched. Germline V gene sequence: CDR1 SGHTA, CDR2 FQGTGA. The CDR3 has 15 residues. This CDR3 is CASSSSGGSDNTQYF. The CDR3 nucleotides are TGTGCCAGCAGCTCCTCAGGGGGCAGTGATAATACGCAGTATTTT.

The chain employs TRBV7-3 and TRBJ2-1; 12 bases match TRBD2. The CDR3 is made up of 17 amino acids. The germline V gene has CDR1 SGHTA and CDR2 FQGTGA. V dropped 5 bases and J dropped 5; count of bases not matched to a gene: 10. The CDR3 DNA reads TGTGCCAGCAGCGACACTAGCGGGGGGACCCTTCACAATGAGCAGTTCTTC. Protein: CASSDTSGGTLHNEQFF.

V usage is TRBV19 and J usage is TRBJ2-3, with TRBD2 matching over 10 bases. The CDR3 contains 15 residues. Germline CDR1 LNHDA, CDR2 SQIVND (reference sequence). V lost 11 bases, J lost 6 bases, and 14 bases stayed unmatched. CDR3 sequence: CAASLSGGSGDTQYF. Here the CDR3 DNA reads TGTGCCGCCTCCCTTAGCGGGGGGTCAGGTGATACGCAGTATTTT.

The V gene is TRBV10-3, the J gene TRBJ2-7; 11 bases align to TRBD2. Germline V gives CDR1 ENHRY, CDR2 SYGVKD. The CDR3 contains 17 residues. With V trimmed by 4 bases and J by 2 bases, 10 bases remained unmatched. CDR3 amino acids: CAISAPPGLADAYEQYF. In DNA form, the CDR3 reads TGTGCCATCAGTGCCCCCCCGGGACTAGCGGATGCCTACGAGCAGTACTTC.